This T cell receptor beta chain was sequenced in a study of control samples from healthy donors and cancer patients. This clone was counted many times. The CDR3 length is 14 residues. Between the trimmed V and J ends, which lost 0 bases and 11 bases, there was a span of 14 bases. CDR1 is MNHNY, CDR2 SVGAGI, per germline (reference sequence). Data came from immunoSEQ multiplex PCR; TCRdb stores just in-frame clones and leaves some out. Here the sample spans approximately 44,000 clones, about 75% being singletons. V and J are TRBV6-6 and TRBJ1-5; D is unclear. The clonotype comes from a male donor with melanoma. Source material: formalin-fixed, paraffin-embedded tissue. The CDR3 sequence: CASSYSSDALAQHF. CDR3 DNA sequence: TGTGCCAGCAGTTACTCTTCGGACGCCCTTGCCCAGCATTTT.